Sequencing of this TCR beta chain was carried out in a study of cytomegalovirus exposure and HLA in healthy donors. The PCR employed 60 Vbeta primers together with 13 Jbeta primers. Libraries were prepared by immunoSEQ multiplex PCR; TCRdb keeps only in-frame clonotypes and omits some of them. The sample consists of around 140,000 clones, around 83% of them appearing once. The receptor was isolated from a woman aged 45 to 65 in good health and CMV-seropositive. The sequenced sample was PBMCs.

The CDR3 DNA follows: TGTGCCAGCAGTGAAATGGACAGGGTAACCGGGGAGCTGTTTTTT. Translating gives CASSEMDRVTGELFF. The chain links TRBV2 to TRBJ2-2; 8 positions match TRBD1. Germline V lookup: CDR1 SNHLY, CDR2 FYNNEI. This CDR3 region has 15 residues. Trimming cost V 2 bases and J 5 bases; bases outside gene matches: 4.